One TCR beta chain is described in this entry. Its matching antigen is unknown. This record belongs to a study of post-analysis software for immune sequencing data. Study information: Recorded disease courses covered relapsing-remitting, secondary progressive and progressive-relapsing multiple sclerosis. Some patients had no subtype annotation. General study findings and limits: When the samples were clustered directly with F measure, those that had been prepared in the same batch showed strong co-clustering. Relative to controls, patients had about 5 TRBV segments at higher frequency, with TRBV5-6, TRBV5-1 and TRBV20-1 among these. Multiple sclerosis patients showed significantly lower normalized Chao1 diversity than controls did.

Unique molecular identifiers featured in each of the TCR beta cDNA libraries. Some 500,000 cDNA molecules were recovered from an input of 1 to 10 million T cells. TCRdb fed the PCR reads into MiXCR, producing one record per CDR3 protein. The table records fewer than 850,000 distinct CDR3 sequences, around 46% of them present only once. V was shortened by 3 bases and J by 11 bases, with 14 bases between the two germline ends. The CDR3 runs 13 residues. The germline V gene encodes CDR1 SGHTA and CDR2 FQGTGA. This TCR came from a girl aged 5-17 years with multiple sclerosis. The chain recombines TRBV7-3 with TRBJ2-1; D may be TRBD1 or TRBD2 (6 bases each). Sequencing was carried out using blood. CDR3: CASSFGGLEKQFF. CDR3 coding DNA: TGTGCCAGCAGCTTTGGGGGGCTAGAAAAGCAGTTCTTC.